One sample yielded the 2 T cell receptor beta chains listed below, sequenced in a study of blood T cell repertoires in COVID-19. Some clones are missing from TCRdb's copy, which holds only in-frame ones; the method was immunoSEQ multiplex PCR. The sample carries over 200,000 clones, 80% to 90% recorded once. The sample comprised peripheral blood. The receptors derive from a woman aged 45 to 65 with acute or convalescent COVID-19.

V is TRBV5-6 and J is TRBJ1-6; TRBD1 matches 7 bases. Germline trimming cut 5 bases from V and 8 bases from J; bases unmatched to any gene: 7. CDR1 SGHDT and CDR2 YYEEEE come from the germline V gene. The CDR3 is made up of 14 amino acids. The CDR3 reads CASRSQGVHSPLHF. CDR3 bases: TGTGCCAGCAGGTCGCAGGGGGTCCATTCACCCCTCCACTTT.

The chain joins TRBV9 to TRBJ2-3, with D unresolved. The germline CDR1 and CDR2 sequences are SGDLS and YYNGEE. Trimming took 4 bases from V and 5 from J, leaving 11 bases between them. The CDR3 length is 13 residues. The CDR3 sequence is CASSRNPGDTQYF. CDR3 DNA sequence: TGTGCCAGCAGCCGCAACCCCGGAGATACGCAGTATTTT.